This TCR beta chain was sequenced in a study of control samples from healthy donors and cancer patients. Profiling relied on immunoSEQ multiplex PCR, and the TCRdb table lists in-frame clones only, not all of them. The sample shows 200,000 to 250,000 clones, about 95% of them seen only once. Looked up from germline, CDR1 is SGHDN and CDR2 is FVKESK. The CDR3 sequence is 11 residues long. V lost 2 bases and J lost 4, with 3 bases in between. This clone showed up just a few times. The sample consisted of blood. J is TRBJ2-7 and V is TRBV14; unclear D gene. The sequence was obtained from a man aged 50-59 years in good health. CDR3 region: CASSQSYEQYF. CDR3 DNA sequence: TGTGCCAGCAGCCAATCGTACGAGCAGTACTTC.